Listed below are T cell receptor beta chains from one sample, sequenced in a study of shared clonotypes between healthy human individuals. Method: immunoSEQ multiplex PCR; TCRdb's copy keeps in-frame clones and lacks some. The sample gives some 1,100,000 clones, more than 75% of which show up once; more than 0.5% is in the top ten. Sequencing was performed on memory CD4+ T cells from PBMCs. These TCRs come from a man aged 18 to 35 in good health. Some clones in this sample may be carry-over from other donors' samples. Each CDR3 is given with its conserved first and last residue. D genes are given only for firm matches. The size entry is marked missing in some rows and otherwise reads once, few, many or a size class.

CDR3: CASSLLLAPIEYF; DNA: TGCGCCAGCAGTCTCCTACTAGCCCCCATTGAGTATTTT; J: TRBJ2-3; V: TRBV10-2; D: NA; size: once
CDR3: CASSLSGRGADTQYF; DNA: TGTGCCAGCAGCCTTAGCGGGAGGGGAGCAGATACGCAGTATTTT; J: TRBJ2-3; V: TRBV9; D: TRBD2; size: NA
CDR3: CASSYFQGEKLFF; DNA: TGTGCCAGCAGTTACTTTCAGGGTGAAAAACTGTTTTTT; J: TRBJ1-4; V: TRBV6-6; D: NA; size: NA
CDR3: CASSSSVVSDTQYF; DNA: TGCGCCAGCAGTTCGAGCGTGGTGTCAGATACGCAGTATTTT; J: TRBJ2-3; V: TRBV10-2; D: NA; size: NA
CDR3: CASSERGPRGQPQHF; DNA: TGTGCCAGCAGTGAACGGGGGCCACGCGGACAGCCCCAGCATTTT; J: TRBJ1-5; V: TRBV2; D: NA; size: NA
CDR3: CASSLDYLTDTQYF; DNA: TGTGCCAGCAGCTTGGACTACCTAACAGATACGCAGTATTTT; J: TRBJ2-3; V: TRBV5-4; D: NA; size: NA
CDR3: CASSASQVNTEAFF; DNA: TGTGCCAGTAGTGCGTCACAGGTGAACACTGAAGCTTTCTTT; J: TRBJ1-1; V: TRBV19; D: NA; size: NA
CDR3: CASSPGTSGGGRETQYF; DNA: TGTGCCAGCAGCCCTGGGACTAGCGGTGGTGGGAGAGAGACCCAGTACTTC; J: TRBJ2-5; V: TRBV5-4; D: TRBD2; size: NA
CDR3: CASSEARRGIAKNIQYF; DNA: TGTGCCAGCAGTGAAGCGAGGCGGGGAATTGCCAAAAACATTCAGTACTTC; J: TRBJ2-4; V: TRBV6-1; D: NA; size: NA
CDR3: CASSYSGRAYNEQFF; DNA: TGTGCCAGCAGTTACAGCGGGAGGGCCTACAATGAGCAGTTCTTC; J: TRBJ2-1; V: TRBV6-5; D: TRBD2; size: NA
CDR3: CASSFPRLSGGEEQFF; DNA: TGCGCCAGCAGCTTCCCCCGTTTGTCGGGAGGAGAAGAGCAGTTCTTC; J: TRBJ2-1; V: TRBV5-1; D: TRBD2; size: once
CDR3: CASSPRAGGLYNEQFF; DNA: TGTGCCAGCAGCCCGAGGGCCGGGGGCCTCTACAATGAGCAGTTCTTC; J: TRBJ2-1; V: TRBV7-9; D: NA; size: NA
CDR3: CASSFPDRDEQFF; DNA: TGTGCCAGCAGCTTTCCGGACAGAGATGAGCAGTTCTTC; J: TRBJ2-1; V: TRBV5-6; D: NA; size: many
CDR3: CASSTRDSRPYEQYF; DNA: TGTGCCAGCAGCACCCGGGACAGTAGGCCCTACGAGCAGTACTTC; J: TRBJ2-7; V: TRBV7-9; D: TRBD1; size: NA
CDR3: CASSSAPRETQYF; DNA: TGTGCCAGCAGCTCGGCCCCACGAGAGACCCAGTACTTC; J: TRBJ2-5; V: TRBV7-3; D: NA; size: NA
CDR3: CASLPGQKIQPQHF; DNA: TGTGCCAGCCTTCCCGGGCAGAAAATTCAGCCCCAGCATTTT; J: TRBJ1-5; V: TRBV6-6; D: NA; size: NA
CDR3: CASSPGQAMNTEAFF; DNA: TGTGCCAGCTCACCGGGACAGGCAATGAACACTGAGGCTTTCTTT; J: TRBJ1-1; V: TRBV18; D: TRBD1; size: once
CDR3: CASSPGLSTTGELFF; DNA: TGTGCCAGCAGCCCGGGACTGTCGACCACCGGGGAGCTGTTTTTT; J: TRBJ2-2; V: TRBV7-2; D: NA; size: NA
CDR3: CASSVGAHATNEKLFF; DNA: TGTGCCAGCAGCGTAGGGGCCCATGCAACTAATGAAAAACTGTTTTTT; J: TRBJ1-4; V: TRBV9; D: NA; size: few
CDR3: CASSELDGPGGYTF; DNA: TGTGCCAGCAGTGAATTGGACGGGCCGGGTGGCTACACCTTC; J: TRBJ1-2; V: TRBV6-1; D: NA; size: NA
CDR3: CASSLELGQLIYNEQFF; DNA: TGTGCCAGCAGTCTTGAACTTGGACAGCTGATTTACAATGAGCAGTTCTTC; J: TRBJ2-1; V: TRBV28; D: NA; size: NA
CDR3: CASSSRTGAGNTIYF; DNA: TGTGCCAGCAGCTCTCGAACAGGGGCTGGAAACACCATATATTTT; J: TRBJ1-3; V: TRBV28; D: TRBD1; size: NA
CDR3: CASRTSGGSGTGELFF; DNA: TGTGCCAGCAGGACCAGTGGGGGTTCGGGTACCGGGGAGCTGTTTTTT; J: TRBJ2-2; V: TRBV25-1; D: NA; size: NA
CDR3: CAWNDVRRQLEGGLTNYGYTF; DNA: TGTGCCTGGAACGATGTTCGCCGACAGCTTGAGGGGGGACTTACTAACTATGGCTACACCTTC; J: TRBJ1-2; V: TRBV30; D: NA; size: once
CDR3: CASRGSGRPGELFF; DNA: TGCGCCAGCAGGGGTAGCGGGAGGCCCGGGGAGCTGTTTTTT; J: TRBJ2-2; V: TRBV10-2; D: TRBD2; size: NA
CDR3: CASSTPEGGETQYF; DNA: TGCGCCAGCAGCACCCCCGAAGGGGGAGAGACCCAGTACTTC; J: TRBJ2-5; V: TRBV5-1; D: NA; size: once
CDR3: CASSPRLAGGQETQYF; DNA: TGTGCCAGCAGTCCAAGACTAGCGGGAGGCCAAGAGACCCAGTACTTC; J: TRBJ2-5; V: TRBV2; D: TRBD2; size: NA
CDR3: CASSPRVGGGNTEAFF; DNA: TGTGCCAGCTCACCAAGGGTGGGCGGAGGGAACACTGAAGCTTTCTTT; J: TRBJ1-1; V: TRBV18; D: NA; size: few
CDR3: CASSQEEPARLSGANVLTF; DNA: TGCGCCAGCAGCCAAGAAGAGCCAGCACGACTCTCTGGGGCCAACGTCCTGACTTTC; J: TRBJ2-6; V: TRBV4-1; D: NA; size: NA
CDR3: CSARAGQETQYF; DNA: TGCAGCGCCAGGGCAGGGCAAGAGACCCAGTACTTC; J: TRBJ2-5; V: TRBV29-1; D: NA; size: NA
CDR3: CASPILQQSGANVLTF; DNA: TGTGCCAGCCCCATCCTACAGCAGTCTGGGGCCAACGTCCTGACTTTC; J: TRBJ2-6; V: TRBV18; D: NA; size: once
CDR3: CASNHGGRAHEQYF; DNA: TGTGCCAGCAACCACGGGGGGAGGGCCCACGAGCAGTACTTC; J: TRBJ2-7; V: TRBV7-2; D: TRBD2; size: once
CDR3: CASSQPGQTYEQYF; DNA: TGCGCCAGCAGCCAGCCGGGACAGACCTACGAGCAGTACTTC; J: TRBJ2-7; V: TRBV4-1; D: TRBD1; size: NA
CDR3: CASSSGRWSPLHF; DNA: TGTGCCAGCAGTTCGGGTCGCTGGTCACCCCTCCACTTT; J: TRBJ1-6; V: TRBV28; D: NA; size: NA
CDR3: CASSLKATNTGELFF; DNA: TGTGCCAGCAGCTTAAAAGCGACCAACACCGGGGAGCTGTTTTTT; J: TRBJ2-2; V: TRBV7-9; D: NA; size: NA
CDR3: CASSGDRALYGYTF; DNA: TGTGCCAGCAGTGGGGACAGGGCCTTATATGGCTACACCTTC; J: TRBJ1-2; V: TRBV6-1; D: TRBD1; size: NA
CDR3: CASSHGWDSLGGTQYF; DNA: TGTGCCAGCAGTCACGGATGGGACAGTCTAGGTGGAACCCAGTACTTC; J: TRBJ2-5; V: TRBV28; D: TRBD1; size: NA
CDR3: CASSRDTNSYNEQFF; DNA: TGTGCCAGCAGCCGGGACACCAACTCCTACAATGAGCAGTTCTTC; J: TRBJ2-1; V: TRBV7-3; D: NA; size: few
CDR3: CASSSKADGADTQYF; DNA: TGTGCCAGCAGTTCCAAAGCGGACGGGGCGGATACGCAGTATTTT; J: TRBJ2-3; V: TRBV28; D: NA; size: NA
CDR3: CASRTTGVGGYTF; DNA: TGTGCCAGCAGGACGACAGGGGTCGGTGGCTACACCTTC; J: TRBJ1-2; V: TRBV7-9; D: TRBD1; size: NA
CDR3: CANRSSGANVLTF; DNA: TGTGCCAACAGGAGCTCTGGGGCCAACGTCCTGACTTTC; J: TRBJ2-6; V: TRBV6-4; D: NA; size: once
CDR3: CASSQTGVGNYGYTF; DNA: TGTGCCAGCAGCCAAACAGGGGTAGGGAACTATGGCTACACCTTC; J: TRBJ1-2; V: TRBV11-2; D: TRBD1; size: NA
CDR3: CSVSPQTADTEAFF; DNA: TGCAGCGTTAGTCCCCAAACGGCGGACACTGAAGCTTTCTTT; J: TRBJ1-1; V: TRBV29-1; D: NA; size: NA
CDR3: CASSLRPPGQDLISGYGYTF; DNA: TGTGCCAGCAGTTTACGGCCACCAGGGCAGGACCTAATCAGTGGCTATGGCTACACCTTC; J: TRBJ1-2; V: TRBV27; D: NA; size: NA
CDR3: CASSPLRDLTNLGYTF; DNA: TGTGCCAGCTCACCACTCCGGGACCTTACCAACCTCGGCTACACCTTC; J: TRBJ1-2; V: TRBV18; D: NA; size: few
CDR3: CASSTRTSGAEQFF; DNA: TGTGCCAGCAGCACGCGGACTAGCGGCGCGGAGCAGTTCTTC; J: TRBJ2-1; V: TRBV9; D: TRBD2; size: NA
CDR3: CASRGLAGVYEQYF; DNA: TGTGCCAGCAGGGGACTAGCGGGAGTCTACGAGCAGTACTTC; J: TRBJ2-7; V: TRBV2; D: TRBD2; size: few
CDR3: CASSMTGMGEGYTF; DNA: TGTGCCAGCAGCATGACAGGGATGGGAGAAGGCTACACCTTC; J: TRBJ1-2; V: TRBV7-2; D: TRBD1; size: NA